Below are 16 T cell receptor beta chains sequenced from a single sample in a study of Ad26.COV2.S vaccination and SARS-CoV-2 variants. Treatment described: 15 to 20 received Ad26.COV2.S at low or high dose, single or two shots; roughly five received placebo; per-sample allocation not given. Material that was analyzed had been drawn on day 63 after the first vaccine or placebo injection. The repertoire was sequenced with immunoSEQ multiplex PCR; TCRdb's copy has only in-frame clones and lacks some. The sample shows around 450,000 clones, 80% to 90% of them seen only once. Sequences were derived from peripheral blood, sampled in a trial of Ad26.COV2.S vaccine versus placebo. The origin of the receptors is a person between 18 and 59 years old who received the Ad26.COV2.S COVID-19 vaccine or a placebo.

This clone came up once. J is TRBJ2-5 and V is TRBV5-1; 10 nucleotides line up with TRBD2. Trimming cost V 4 bases and J 4 bases; bases outside gene matches: 10. The CDR3 runs to 16 residues. CDR1 and CDR2 from the germline V gene are SGHRS and YFSETQ. CDR3 in amino acids: CASSLGTSAVRETQYF. The CDR3 DNA reads TGCGCCAGCAGCCTAGGGACTAGCGCGGTTCGAGAGACCCAGTACTTC.

The chain joins TRBV5-1 to TRBJ2-3, with 7 positions matching TRBD1. The V gene end was trimmed by 1 base and the J gene end by 2 bases; junction bases not matched to a gene: 4. Germline V gene data show CDR1 as SGHRS and CDR2 as YFSETQ. The CDR3 contains 15 residues. CDR3 sequence reads: CASSLTGTDTDTQYF. The CDR3 coding sequence is TGCGCCAGCAGCTTGACCGGGACAGACACAGATACGCAGTATTTT.

V gene TRBV5-6 combines with J gene TRBJ2-1; no clear D gene. The CDR3 spans 12 residues. Germline V gene sequence: CDR1 SGHDT, CDR2 YYEEEE. V shed 3 bases and J shed 11 bases, with 12 bases lying between them. CDR3: CASSSGPIKQFF. DNA for the CDR3: TGTGCCAGCAGCTCGGGCCCCATTAAGCAGTTCTTC.

The chain recombines TRBV6-5 with TRBJ1-2; possible D gene TRBD1, 5 bases. Trimming left V 2 bases short and J 8 bases short, with 9 bases between. From germline, CDR1 is MNHEY and CDR2 SVGAGI. CDR3 length equals 12 residues. CDR3 in DNA: TGTGCCAGCAGTTACGAAGGGACGGGCTACACCTTC. This translates into CASSYEGTGYTF.

The chain is built from TRBV7-2 and TRBJ2-7; D gene ambiguous. The CDR3 is 15 amino acids. Trimming shortened V by 4 bases and J by 0 bases, and 13 bases separated the two germline ends. Germline CDR1 and CDR2: SGHTA and FQGNSA. The CDR3 nucleotides are TGTGCCAGCAGCTCGGTATTGGGCAGCTCCTACGAGCAGTACGTC. Residues: CASSSVLGSSYEQYV.

About this clone: The same CDR3 also results from other DNA sequences found in this sample. The V and J genes are TRBV5-1 and TRBJ1-1; D possibly corresponds to TRBD1 (6 bases). This CDR3 is built from 14 residues. Germline V lookup: CDR1 SGHRS, CDR2 YFSETQ. V was cut by 0 bases and J by 5 bases, with 11 bases left in between. For the CDR3, the DNA is TGCGCCAGCAGCTTGGCTGGAGGGGGGACTGAAGCTTTCTTT. Protein product: CASSLAGGGTEAFF.

This chain uses TRBV27 with TRBJ1-4; 7 nucleotides match TRBD1. This CDR3 contains 14 residues. J gave up 8 bases and V 8 bases, and 11 bases lay outside the gene matches. CDR1 is MNHEY, CDR2 SMNVEV, per germline (reference sequence). The chain's CDR3 is CASGTRDSREKLFF. In DNA form, the CDR3 reads TGTGCCAGCGGCACCCGGGACAGCCGGGAAAAACTGTTTTTT.

This clone was detected a few times. The chain links TRBV21-1 to TRBJ2-7; the table's D call TRBD1 went unverified against the DNA. TRBV21-1 is shown as a pseudogene. The CDR3 length is 16 residues. The CDR3: CASSPWLGVDIYEQYV. CDR3 nucleotide sequence: TGTGCCAGCAGCCCATGGCTAGGGGTTGATATCTACGAGCAGTACGTC.

The chain joins TRBV11-2 to TRBJ2-5; perhaps TRBD2 as D (5 bases). The V gene lost 4 bases and the J gene lost 3 bases, with 9 bases spanning the gap. Germline V gene sequence: CDR1 SGHAT, CDR2 FQNNGV. The CDR3 loop spans 13 amino acids. CDR3 sequence reads: CASSYGVEETQYF. As DNA, the CDR3 is TGTGCCAGCAGCTACGGGGTGGAAGAGACCCAGTACTTC.

The chain employs TRBV11-3 and TRBJ1-2, with unresolved D. Trimming removed 1 base at V and 13 bases at J, with 10 bases between. Germline CDR1 is SGHNT and CDR2 is YENEEA. This CDR3 is built from 11 residues. The CDR3 here is CASSLAEDTTF. CDR3 DNA: TGTGCCAGCAGCTTAGCTGAGGATACCACCTTC.

The chain combines TRBV28 with TRBJ2-7, with TRBD1 identical over 7 bases. CDR1 MDHEN and CDR2 SYDVKM come from the germline V gene. This CDR3 spans 16 amino acids. The trim removed 5 bases at V and 7 bases at J, leaving 17 bases unmatched. Here the CDR3 reads CASSARQGKSVLEQYV. In nucleotides, the CDR3 is TGTGCCAGCAGTGCCAGACAGGGAAAGTCTGTTTTGGAGCAGTACGTC.

V and J are TRBV11-3 and TRBJ2-2; no reliable D call. The CDR3 runs to 17 residues. Germline CDR1 SGHNT, CDR2 YENEEA. The germline V and J ends were trimmed by 0 bases and 4 bases, with 15 bases remaining between them. CDR3 sequence: CASSLDGVAASTGELFF. The CDR3 DNA is TGTGCCAGCAGCTTAGATGGGGTCGCTGCGTCCACCGGGGAGCTGTTTTTT.

The chain carries TRBV7-6 and TRBJ2-1; TRBD2 is a possible D gene (6 bases). The germline V gene encodes CDR1 SGHVS and CDR2 FNYEAQ. This CDR3 region has 14 residues. Deletions cut 0 bases from V and 5 bases from J, with 8 bases between. CDR3 in DNA: TGTGCCAGCAGCTTAGCGGGGGGTCACAATGAGCAGTTCTTC. This translates into CASSLAGGHNEQFF.

The rearrangement links TRBV27 to TRBJ2-7; D is tentatively TRBD1 or TRBD2 (5 bases each). This CDR3 has 15 residues. Per germline, CDR1 MNHEY and CDR2 SMNVEV (reference sequence). V shed 2 bases and J shed 9 bases, with 20 bases lying between them. The CDR3 loop reads CASSLRGRDPSGQYV. CDR3 sequence (DNA): TGTGCCAGCAGTTTAAGGGGACGGGACCCTTCAGGGCAGTACGTC.

Details on this clone: This same CDR3 is encoded by further DNA sequences in the sample. The chain joins TRBV29-1 to TRBJ1-2, with unresolved D. CDR1 is SQVTM, CDR2 ANQGSEA, per germline. V gave up 4 bases and J gave up 2 bases, with 8 bases separating them. This CDR3 is built from 12 residues. The CDR3 reads CSVGGGNYGYTF. The CDR3 DNA is TGCAGCGTTGGGGGTGGGAACTATGGCTACACCTTC.

J is TRBJ1-5 and V is TRBV10-3; no clear D. This CDR3 is built from 14 residues. Germline V gene sequence: CDR1 ENHRY, CDR2 SYGVKD. V was trimmed by 2 bases and J by 2 bases, leaving 7 bases between them. CDR3 region: CAISEAGGNQPQHF. The CDR3, as DNA: TGTGCCATCAGTGAGGCGGGCGGCAATCAGCCCCAGCATTTT.